Sequencing of this T cell receptor (beta chain) was carried out in a study of T cells in localized non-small cell lung cancer. This clone came up once. Its antigen is unidentified. Broader study findings: Owing to sequencing of a solitary tumor region, heterogeneity cannot be discounted.

The CDR3 is made up of 13 amino acids. V lost 6 bases and J 3 bases, leaving 9 bases between the germline ends. Germline V gives CDR1 SGHTA, CDR2 FQGNSA. The repertoire was sequenced with immunoSEQ multiplex PCR; TCRdb's copy has only in-frame clones and lacks some. The sample includes roughly 16,000 clones, about 85% of them seen just once. The genes are TRBV7-2 and TRBJ1-5; tentatively, D is TRBD1 (5 bases). The sequencing used peripheral blood, collected before any cancer treatment. The receptor comes from a male donor aged 60 or over with stage I lung adenocarcinoma. CDR3: CASSRQHNQPQHF. The DNA of the CDR3 is TGTGCCAGCAGTCGACAGCACAATCAGCCCCAGCATTTT.